This TCR beta chain stems from a study of shared clonotypes between healthy human individuals. Method: immunoSEQ multiplex PCR; TCRdb's copy keeps in-frame clones and lacks some. This table holds approximately 1.4 million clones, 95% to 99% found once. The CDR3 has 15 amino acids. Unmatched junction bases numbered 3, after V lost 6 bases and J lost 0 bases. CDR1 is MNHEY, CDR2 SMNVEV, per germline (reference sequence). The TCR comes from a man in his thirties or forties in good health. This chain uses TRBV27 with TRBJ1-1, with 11 bases identical to TRBD1. The source material was naive CD4+ T cells sorted from blood. Subset here: CD45RA+ positively selected. DNA for the CDR3: TGTGCCAGCAGCCGGGACAGGGGGTTGAACACTGAAGCTTTCTTT. Residues: CASSRDRGLNTEAFF.